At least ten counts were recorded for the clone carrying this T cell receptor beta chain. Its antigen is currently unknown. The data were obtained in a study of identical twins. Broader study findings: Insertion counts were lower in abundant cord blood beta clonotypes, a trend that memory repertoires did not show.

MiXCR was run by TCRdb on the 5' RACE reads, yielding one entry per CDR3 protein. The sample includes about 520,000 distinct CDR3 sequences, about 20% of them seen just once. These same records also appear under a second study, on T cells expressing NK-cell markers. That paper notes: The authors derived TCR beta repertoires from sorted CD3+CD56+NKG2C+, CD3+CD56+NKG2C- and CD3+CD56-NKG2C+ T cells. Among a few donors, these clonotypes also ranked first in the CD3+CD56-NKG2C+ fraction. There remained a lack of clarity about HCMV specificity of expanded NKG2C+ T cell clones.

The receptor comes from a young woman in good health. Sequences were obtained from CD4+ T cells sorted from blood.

Written as DNA, the CDR3 is TGTGCCAGCGTCAAAGGGACAGGGGGCGTCTACGAGCAGTACTTC. The encoded protein is CASVKGTGGVYEQYF. The chain combines TRBV12-3 or TRBV12-4 with TRBJ2-7; 12 bases map to TRBD1. This CDR3 region has 15 residues. The V gene end was trimmed by 8 bases and the J gene end by 3 bases; junction bases not matched to a gene: 8.